This T cell receptor beta chain was captured in a study of T-cell memory formation after mild COVID-19. This CDR3 is built from 14 residues. The V end was cut by 3 bases, the J end by 1 base, with 8 bases between. Study results and limitations: Pre-infection memory contained some responding clones, which suggested that cross-reactive memory had joined.

A note on this clonotype: Its antigen is still unknown.

TCRdb reanalysed the 5' RACE reads using MiXCR and keeps one entry per CDR3 protein. Of about 400,000 distinct CDR3 sequences in the sample, roughly 15% were seen once. Sequencing was done on a sample of PBMCs or a T cell subset sorted from them (not recorded which). This rearrangement joins TRBV12-3 or TRBV12-4 to TRBJ2-3; D gene unclear. The sequence derives from a man aged 18 to 29 who had mild COVID-19 (a few samples of this study predate the infection). Cell type and time point are not known. CDR3 DNA: TGTGCCAGCAGTTTCCTCACTCGCACAGATACGCAGTATTTT. This gives the protein CASSFLTRTDTQYF.